This T cell receptor (beta chain) was identified during a study of T cells expressing NK-cell markers. Germline assignment: CDR1 DFQATT and CDR2 SNEGSKA (reference sequence). The CDR3 is 15 residues long. TCRdb re-called the 5' RACE reads; every CDR3 protein appears as one record, without DNA. The listing contains hundreds of thousands of distinct CDR3 sequences. The receptor comes from a woman aged 18-69 years in good health. Specimen: blood T cells: a sorted CD56 or NKG2C T cell subset, CD4+ or CD8+ T cells, or bulk PBMC T cells (not recorded which). The chain links TRBV20-1 to TRBJ2-5; TCRdb lists TRBD1, though no DNA is available to test this call. CDR3 in amino acids: CSARAPKQGGETQYF.